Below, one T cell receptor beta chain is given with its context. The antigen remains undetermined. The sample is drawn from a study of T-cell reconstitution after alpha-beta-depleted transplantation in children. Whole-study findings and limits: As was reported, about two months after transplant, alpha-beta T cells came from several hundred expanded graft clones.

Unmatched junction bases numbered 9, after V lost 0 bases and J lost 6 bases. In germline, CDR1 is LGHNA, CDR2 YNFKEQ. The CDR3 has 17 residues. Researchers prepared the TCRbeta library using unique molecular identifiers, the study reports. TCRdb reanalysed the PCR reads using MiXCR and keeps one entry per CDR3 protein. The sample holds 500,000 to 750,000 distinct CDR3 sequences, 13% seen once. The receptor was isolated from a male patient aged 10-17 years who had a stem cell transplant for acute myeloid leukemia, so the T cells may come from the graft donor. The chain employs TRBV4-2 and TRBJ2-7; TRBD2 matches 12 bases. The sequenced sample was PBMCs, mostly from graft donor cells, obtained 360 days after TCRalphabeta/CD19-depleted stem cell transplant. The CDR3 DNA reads TGTGCCAGCAGCCAAGAGTGGACTAGCGGGAAGCCGTTCGAGCAGTACTTC. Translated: CASSQEWTSGKPFEQYF.